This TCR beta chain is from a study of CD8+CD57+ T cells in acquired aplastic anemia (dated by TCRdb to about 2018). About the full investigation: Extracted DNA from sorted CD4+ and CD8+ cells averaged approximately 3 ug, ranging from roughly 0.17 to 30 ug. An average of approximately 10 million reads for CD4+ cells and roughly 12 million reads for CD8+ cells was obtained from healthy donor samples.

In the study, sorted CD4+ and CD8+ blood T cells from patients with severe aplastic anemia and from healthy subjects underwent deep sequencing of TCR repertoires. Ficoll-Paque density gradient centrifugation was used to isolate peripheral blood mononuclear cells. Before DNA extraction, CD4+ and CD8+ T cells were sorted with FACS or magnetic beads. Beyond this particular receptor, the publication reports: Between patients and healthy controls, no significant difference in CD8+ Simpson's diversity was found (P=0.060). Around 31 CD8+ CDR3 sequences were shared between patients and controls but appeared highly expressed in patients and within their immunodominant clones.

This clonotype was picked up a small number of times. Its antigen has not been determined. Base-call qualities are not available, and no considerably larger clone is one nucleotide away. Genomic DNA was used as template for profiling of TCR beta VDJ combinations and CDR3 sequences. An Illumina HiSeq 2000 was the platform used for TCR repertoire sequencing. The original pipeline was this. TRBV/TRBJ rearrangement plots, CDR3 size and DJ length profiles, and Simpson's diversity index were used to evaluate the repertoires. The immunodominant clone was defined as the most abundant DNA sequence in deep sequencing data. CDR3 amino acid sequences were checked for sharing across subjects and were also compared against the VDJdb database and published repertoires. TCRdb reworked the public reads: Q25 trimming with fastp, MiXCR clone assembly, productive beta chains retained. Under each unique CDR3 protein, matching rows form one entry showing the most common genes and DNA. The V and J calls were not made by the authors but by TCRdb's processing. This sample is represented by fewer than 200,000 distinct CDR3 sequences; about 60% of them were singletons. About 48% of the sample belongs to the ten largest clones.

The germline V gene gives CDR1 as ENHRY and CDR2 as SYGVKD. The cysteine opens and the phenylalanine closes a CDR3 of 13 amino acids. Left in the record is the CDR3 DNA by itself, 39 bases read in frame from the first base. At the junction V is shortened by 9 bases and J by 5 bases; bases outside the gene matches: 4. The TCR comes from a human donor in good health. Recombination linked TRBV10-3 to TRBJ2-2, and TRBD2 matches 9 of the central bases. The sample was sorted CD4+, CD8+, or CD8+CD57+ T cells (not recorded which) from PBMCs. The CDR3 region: CAINAGGTGELFF. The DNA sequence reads TGTGCCATTAATGCGGGAGGGACCGGGGAGCTGTTTTTT.